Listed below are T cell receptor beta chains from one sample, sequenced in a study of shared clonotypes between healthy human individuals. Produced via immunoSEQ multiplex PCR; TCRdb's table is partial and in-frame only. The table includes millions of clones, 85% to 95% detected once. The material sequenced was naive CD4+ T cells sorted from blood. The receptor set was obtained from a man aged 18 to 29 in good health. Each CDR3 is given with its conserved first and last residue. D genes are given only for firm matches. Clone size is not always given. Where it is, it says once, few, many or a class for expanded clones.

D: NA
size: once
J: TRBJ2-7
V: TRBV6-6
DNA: TGTGCCAGCAGTAGGACAGCCAACTACGAGCAGTACTTC
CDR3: CASSRTANYEQYF

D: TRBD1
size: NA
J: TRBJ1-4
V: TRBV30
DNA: TGTGCCTGGAGTCTAGGAGGACAGGGTGAAAAACTGTTTTTT
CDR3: CAWSLGGQGEKLFF

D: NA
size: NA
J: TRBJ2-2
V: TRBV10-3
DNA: TGTGCCATCAGTGAACAGGGTCAGCCTCTTAACACCGGGGAGCTGTTTTTT
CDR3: CAISEQGQPLNTGELFF

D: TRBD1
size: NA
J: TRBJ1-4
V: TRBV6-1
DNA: TGTGCCAGCAGTGTGGGCAGGGGGAGTGCAACTAATGAAAAACTGTTTTTT
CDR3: CASSVGRGSATNEKLFF

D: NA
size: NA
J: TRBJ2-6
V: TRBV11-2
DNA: TGTGCCAGCAGCCCCACCCGAGTGGGGACTGGGGCCAACGTCCTGACTTTC
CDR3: CASSPTRVGTGANVLTF

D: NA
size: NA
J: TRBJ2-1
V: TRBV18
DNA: TGTGCCAGCTCAGAACTCAATGAGCAGTTCTTC
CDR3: CASSELNEQFF

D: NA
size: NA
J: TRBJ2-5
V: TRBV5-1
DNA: TGCGCCAGCAGTAAGTGGCAAGAGACCCAGTACTTC
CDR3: CASSKWQETQYF

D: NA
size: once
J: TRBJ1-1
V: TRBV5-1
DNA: TGCGCCAGCAGCTTGGAGGGCTCCGGCACTGAAGCTTTCTTT
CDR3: CASSLEGSGTEAFF

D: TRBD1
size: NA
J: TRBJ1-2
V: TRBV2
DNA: TGTGCCAGCAGGGGGGACAGGGCCTATGGCTACACCTTC
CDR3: CASRGDRAYGYTF

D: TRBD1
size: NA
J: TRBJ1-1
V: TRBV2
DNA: TGTGCCAGCAATAAGGGGGCCTCAACCTCTGAAGCTTTCTTT
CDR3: CASNKGASTSEAFF

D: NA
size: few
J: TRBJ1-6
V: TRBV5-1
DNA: TGCGCCAGCAGCCCCCAGGGCTTCTATAATTCACCCCTCCACTTT
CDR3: CASSPQGFYNSPLHF

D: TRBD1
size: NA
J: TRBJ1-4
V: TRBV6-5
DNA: TGTGCCAGCAGTCGGACAGGCTTGGATGAAAAACTGTTTTTT
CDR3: CASSRTGLDEKLFF

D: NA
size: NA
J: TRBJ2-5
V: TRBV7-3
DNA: TGTGCCAGCAGCCCGGGGTTCCGGGAGACCCAGTACTTC
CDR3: CASSPGFRETQYF

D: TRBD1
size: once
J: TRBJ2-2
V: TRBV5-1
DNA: TGCGCCAGCAGCTCCAGAGACAGGGACACCGGGGAGCTGTTTTTT
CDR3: CASSSRDRDTGELFF

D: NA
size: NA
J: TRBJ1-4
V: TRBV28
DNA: TGTGCCAGCAGTTTAAGCAAGGCGGGAACGGAAAAACTGTTTTTT
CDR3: CASSLSKAGTEKLFF

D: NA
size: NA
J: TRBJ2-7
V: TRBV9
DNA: TGTGCCAGCAGCGTAGGTAGTCAGGGCTCCTACGAGCAGTACTTC
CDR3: CASSVGSQGSYEQYF

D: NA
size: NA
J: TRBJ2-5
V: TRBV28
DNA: TGTGCCAGCAGCTCGGTGATCGCGGGGTTTTCCAACCAAGAGACCCAGTACTTC
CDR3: CASSSVIAGFSNQETQYF

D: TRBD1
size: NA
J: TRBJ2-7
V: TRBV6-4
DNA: TGTGCCACTTGGGACAGCAGCAGCGAGCAGTACTTC
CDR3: CATWDSSSEQYF

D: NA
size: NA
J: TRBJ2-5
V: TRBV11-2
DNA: TGTGCCAGCAGCTTATCCCTCGGACTCCTCGGGACCCAGTACTTC
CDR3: CASSLSLGLLGTQYF

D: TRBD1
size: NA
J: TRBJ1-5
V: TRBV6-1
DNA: TGTGCCAGCAGTGTGGGACAGGGGTGGGGCCAGCCCCAGCATTTT
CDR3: CASSVGQGWGQPQHF

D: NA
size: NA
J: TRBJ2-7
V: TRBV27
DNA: TGTGCCAGCAGTTTAGGGGGACGAGGCGGCTACGAGCAGTACTTC
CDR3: CASSLGGRGGYEQYF

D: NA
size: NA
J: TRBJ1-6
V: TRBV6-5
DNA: TGTGCCAGCAGTCCAGTTCGGGTCTCACCCCTCCACTTT
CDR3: CASSPVRVSPLHF

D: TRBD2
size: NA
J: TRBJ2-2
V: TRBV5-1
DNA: TGCGCCAGCAAGCGGGAGTTCACCGGGGAGCTGTTTTTT
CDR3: CASKREFTGELFF

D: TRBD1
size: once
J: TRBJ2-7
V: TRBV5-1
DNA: TGCGCCAGCAGCACCGGACAGGGGGGGTACGAGCAGTACTTC
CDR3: CASSTGQGGYEQYF

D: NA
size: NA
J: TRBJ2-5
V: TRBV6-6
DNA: TGTGCCAGCAGTACGGGGCCGGGACGAGAGACCCAGTACTTC
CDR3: CASSTGPGRETQYF

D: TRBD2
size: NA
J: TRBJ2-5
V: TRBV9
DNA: TGTGCCAGCAGCGCTGGGACTACCCAAGAGACCCAGTACTTC
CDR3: CASSAGTTQETQYF

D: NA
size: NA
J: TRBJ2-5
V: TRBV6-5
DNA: TGTGCCAGCAGTCGAGGGGGCCAAGAGACCCAGTACTTC
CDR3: CASSRGGQETQYF

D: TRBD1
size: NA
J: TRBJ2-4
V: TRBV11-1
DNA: TGTGCCAGCAGCTTAGCGAGGGGGCTGGGAAACATTCAGTACTTC
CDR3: CASSLARGLGNIQYF

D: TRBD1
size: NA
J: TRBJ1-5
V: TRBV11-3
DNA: TGTGCCAGCAGCTTTGGGACAGGGTATTATCAGCCCCAGCATTTT
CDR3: CASSFGTGYYQPQHF

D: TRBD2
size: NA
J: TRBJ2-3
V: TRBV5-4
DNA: TGTGCCAGCAGCTTGGCGGCGGGAGTTGGGGCAGATACGCAGTATTTT
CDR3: CASSLAAGVGADTQYF

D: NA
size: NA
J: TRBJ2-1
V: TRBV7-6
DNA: TGTGCCAGCAGTCCCAGGGACTTTTCCAATGAGCAGTTCTTC
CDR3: CASSPRDFSNEQFF

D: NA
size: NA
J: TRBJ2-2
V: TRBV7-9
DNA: TGTGCCAGCAGCTTTGCGAACACCGGGGAGCTGTTTTTT
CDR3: CASSFANTGELFF

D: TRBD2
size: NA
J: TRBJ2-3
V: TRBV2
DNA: TGTGCCAGCAGTGAAGACTCGGGAGGGCCCTCTTATACGCAGTATTTT
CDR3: CASSEDSGGPSYTQYF

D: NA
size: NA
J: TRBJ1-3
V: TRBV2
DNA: TGTGCCAGCAGTACGGAGAGCGCTGGAAACACCATATATTTT
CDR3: CASSTESAGNTIYF

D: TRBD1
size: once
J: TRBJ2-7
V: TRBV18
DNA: TGTGCCAGCTCACCGAAGGACAGGGCAGGCGAGCAGTACTTC
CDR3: CASSPKDRAGEQYF

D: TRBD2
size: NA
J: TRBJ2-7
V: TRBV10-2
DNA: TGCGCCAGCAGCCATTGGGTACTTAGCGGGGGGATTTCCTACGAGCAGTACTTC
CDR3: CASSHWVLSGGISYEQYF

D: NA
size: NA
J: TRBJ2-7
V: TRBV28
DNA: TGTGCCAGCAGGGCGGGGACGTTAGGGAATGGCGAGCAGTACTTC
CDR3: CASRAGTLGNGEQYF

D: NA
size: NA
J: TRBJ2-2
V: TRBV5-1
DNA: TGCGCCAGCAAGTATCGGGACGGGGGCCGAACCGGGGAGCTGTTTTTT
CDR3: CASKYRDGGRTGELFF

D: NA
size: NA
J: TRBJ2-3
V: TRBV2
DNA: TGTGCCAGCAGTGAGGCGTTTAGCACAGATACGCAGTATTTT
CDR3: CASSEAFSTDTQYF

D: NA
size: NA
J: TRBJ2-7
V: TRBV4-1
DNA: TGCGCCAGCAGCCAAGTCGCAGCTTCCAGGGCCTACGAGCAGTACTTC
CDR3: CASSQVAASRAYEQYF

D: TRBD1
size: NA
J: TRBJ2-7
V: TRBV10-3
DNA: TGTGCCATCAGTGATTCAGGGGGAATCGACGAGCAGTACTTC
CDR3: CAISDSGGIDEQYF

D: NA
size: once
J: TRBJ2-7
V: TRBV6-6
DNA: TGTGCCAGCAGTGACCCCCGGGACCCCGCCTACGAGCAGTACTTC
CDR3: CASSDPRDPAYEQYF

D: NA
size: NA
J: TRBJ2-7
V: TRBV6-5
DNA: TGTGCCAGCAGTTACTCGAAGGGCTACGAGCAGTACTTC
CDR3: CASSYSKGYEQYF

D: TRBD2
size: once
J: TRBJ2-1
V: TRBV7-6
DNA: TGTGCCAGCAGCTTATCGGGGGGTACCTACAATGAGCAGTTCTTC
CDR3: CASSLSGGTYNEQFF

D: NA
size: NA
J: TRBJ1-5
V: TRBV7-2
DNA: TGTGCCAGCAGTCCAGGGTACTTAGGGGATCAGCCCCAGCATTTT
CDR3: CASSPGYLGDQPQHF

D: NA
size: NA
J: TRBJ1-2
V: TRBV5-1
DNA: TGCGCCAGCAGCTTGGGCACAGGCGAGGACACCTTC
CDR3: CASSLGTGEDTF

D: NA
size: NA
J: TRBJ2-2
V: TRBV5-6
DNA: TGTGCCAGCAGCTTGGGCGGAGGGGTTATCGGGGAGCTGTTTTTT
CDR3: CASSLGGGVIGELFF

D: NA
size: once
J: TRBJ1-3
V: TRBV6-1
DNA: TGTGCCAGCAGTGAAGCCCACTCTGGAAACACCATATATTTT
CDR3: CASSEAHSGNTIYF

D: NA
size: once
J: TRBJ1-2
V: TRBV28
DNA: TGTGCCAGCAGTTTAGCGGGGCTCCCCTATGGCTACACCTTC
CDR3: CASSLAGLPYGYTF

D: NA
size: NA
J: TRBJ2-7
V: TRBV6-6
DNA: TGTGCCAGCAGTTATTCTCTAGCCTACGAGCAGTACTTC
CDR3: CASSYSLAYEQYF

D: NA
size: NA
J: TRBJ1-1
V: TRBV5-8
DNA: TGTGCCAGCAGCCAGCCTGGCGCTGAAGCTTTCTTT
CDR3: CASSQPGAEAFF

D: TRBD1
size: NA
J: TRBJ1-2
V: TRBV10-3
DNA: TGTGCCATCACCGCCCGGGACAGGGCGCCCTATGGCTACACCTTC
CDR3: CAITARDRAPYGYTF